The 23 T cell receptor beta chains in this list originate from one sample, sequenced in a study of cytomegalovirus exposure and HLA in healthy donors. The PCR was carried out with 60 Vbeta primers and 13 Jbeta primers. The table came from immunoSEQ multiplex PCR; TCRdb's copy has only in-frame clones and leaves some out. The profile shows 100,000 to 120,000 clones, around 70% of them singletons. Material: PBMCs. Receptor source: a woman in her thirties or forties in good health and CMV-seropositive.

The chain is built from TRBV15 and TRBJ1-6; weak D call: TRBD1 (5 bases). V lost 8 bases to trimming and J lost 2 bases, with 16 bases between them. CDR1 is LNHNV, CDR2 YYDKDF, per germline (reference sequence). The CDR3 is made up of 16 amino acids. The CDR3 region is CATQPGGDPYNSPLHF. CDR3 DNA sequence: TGTGCCACCCAACCGGGGGGGGACCCCTATAATTCACCCCTCCACTTT.

CDR3 residues: CASSPRTSFSSGELFF. The CDR3 DNA is TGTGCCAGCAGCCCTCGGACTAGCTTTAGCTCCGGGGAGCTGTTTTTT. The chain couples TRBV14 to TRBJ2-2; 8 bases line up with TRBD2. There are 16 residues in the CDR3. The germline gives CDR1 SGHDN, CDR2 FVKESK. With V trimmed by 4 bases and J by 6 bases, 10 bases remained unmatched.

The chain combines TRBV29-1 with TRBJ1-2, with 7 bases lining up with TRBD1. CDR3 size: 12 residues. Germline V gene sequence: CDR1 SQVTM, CDR2 ANQGSEA. V lost 7 bases and J lost 4; bases outside the gene matches: 6. The CDR3 DNA is TGCAGCGCCGACAGGGTTGTCTATGGCTACACCTTC. Protein: CSADRVVYGYTF.

The chain couples TRBV5-6 to TRBJ1-2; the match to TRBD1 covers 7 bases. The CDR3 contains 15 residues. The ends lost 5 bases at V and 3 bases at J; junction bases unmatched: 10. CDR1 and CDR2 (germline): SGHDT, YYEEEE. The CDR3 DNA reads TGTGCCAGCAGGCCACAAGGGGGCTCCTACTATGGCTACACCTTC. This translates into CASRPQGGSYYGYTF. Filled out from reference TRBV5-6 and TRBJ1-2, the complete variable domain reads DAGVTQSPTHLIKTRGQQVTLRCSPKSGHDTVSWYQQALGQGPQFIFQYYEEEERQRGNFPDRFSGHQFPNYSSELNVNALLLGDSALYLCASRPQGGSYYGYTFGSGTRLTVV.

This clone was seen once. The chain combines TRBV11-3 with TRBJ1-2; TRBD1 agrees at 7 bases. CDR3 size: 14 residues. The germline gives CDR1 SGHNT, CDR2 YENEEA. Trimming cost V 5 bases and J 4 bases; bases outside gene matches: 7. CDR3 protein: CASSLVSGGYGYTF. CDR3 nucleotides: TGTGCCAGCAGCCTAGTGTCAGGGGGCTATGGCTACACCTTC.

The V call is TRBV6-5, the J call TRBJ1-1; the D is unclear. Germline assignment: CDR1 MNHEY and CDR2 SVGAGI. Trimming shortened V by 4 bases and J by 1 base, and 7 bases separated the two germline ends. This CDR3 spans 13 amino acids. The CDR3 nucleotides read TGTGCCAGCAGTTCCACACCGAACACTGAAGCTTTCTTT. It translates to CASSSTPNTEAFF.

The chain has TRBV4-2 and TRBJ2-7; 15 positions match TRBD2. Germline assignment: CDR1 LGHNA and CDR2 YNFKEQ. With 4 bases clipped from V and 0 bases from J, the junction kept 4 bases outside the gene matches. The CDR3 consists of 17 residues. CDR3 nucleotide sequence: TGTGCCAGCAGCCCCGGACTAGCGGGGGGGTACTCCTACGAGCAGTACTTC. It translates to CASSPGLAGGYSYEQYF.

V is TRBV19 and J is TRBJ1-1; D is possibly TRBD1 (6 bases). The CDR3 sequence is 13 residues long. V was clipped by 6 bases and J by 1 base, with 9 bases between them. Germline values: CDR1 LNHDA, CDR2 SQIVND (reference sequence). The CDR3 sequence is CASSNRANTEAFF. CDR3 nucleotide sequence: TGTGCCAGTAGCAACAGGGCGAACACTGAAGCTTTCTTT.

This clone was counted between two and nine times. V gene TRBV9 combines with J gene TRBJ2-5; 10 nucleotides match TRBD2. J lost 9 bases, V lost 0 bases, and 11 bases had no gene match. There are 16 residues in the CDR3. Germline V gene data show CDR1 as SGDLS and CDR2 as YYNGEE. In DNA, the CDR3 is TGTGCCAGCAGCGTAGGGCTAGCGGGGGTCGTTGAGGCCCAGTACTTC. Its protein product is CASSVGLAGVVEAQYF. Based on the CDR3 plus reference TRBV9 and TRBJ2-5, the full variable domain is DSGVTQTPKHLITATGQRVTLRCSPRSGDLSVYWYQQSLDQGLQFLIQYYNGEERAKGNILERFSAQQFPDLHSELNLSSLELGDSALYFCASSVGLAGVVEAQYFGPGTRLLVL.

The chain recombines TRBV5-5 with TRBJ2-3, with a tentative D call TRBD2 (5 bases). The germline CDR1 and CDR2 sequences are SGHKS and YYEKEE (reference sequence). V dropped 4 bases and J dropped 2 bases, with 11 bases sitting between them. This CDR3 region has 14 residues. Here the CDR3 reads CASSLGLNTDTQYF. The CDR3, as DNA: TGTGCCAGCAGCCTCGGACTCAACACAGATACGCAGTATTTT.

The chain carries TRBV6-1 and TRBJ1-2, with 7 positions matching TRBD1. V lost 6 bases and J lost 3; bases outside the gene matches: 7. CDR1 and CDR2 (germline): MNHNS, SASEGT. CDR3 length: 14 amino acids. CDR3: CASRTTGWDYGYTF. CDR3 bases: TGTGCCAGCAGAACGACAGGGTGGGACTATGGCTACACCTTC.

The gene calls are TRBV11-2 and TRBJ2-7, with TRBD1 matching 7 bases. V shed 2 bases and J 4 bases; nucleotides not matched to a gene: 2. This CDR3 contains 13 residues. The germline gives CDR1 SGHAT, CDR2 FQNNGV. The CDR3 DNA reads TGTGCCAGCAGCTTATCGACAGGGTACGAGCAGTACTTC. It translates to CASSLSTGYEQYF.

V is TRBV15 and J is TRBJ2-5, with D possibly being TRBD1 (6 bases). With 0 bases removed from V and 8 bases from J, the gap between germline ends came to 16 bases. The CDR3 has 15 amino acids. The V gene's germline CDR1 is LNHNV and CDR2 YYDKDF (reference sequence). The CDR3 region has the DNA TGTGCCACCAGCAGAGATCGAAGGGGGTTGGGAACCCAGTACTTC. It translates to CATSRDRRGLGTQYF.

V and J are TRBV30 and TRBJ2-7, with D perhaps matching TRBD1 (5 bases). The CDR3 covers 12 residues. V dropped 2 bases and J dropped 3 bases, with 8 bases sitting between them. Per the germline V gene, CDR1 is GTSNPN and CDR2 is SVGIG (reference sequence). CDR3 in amino acids: CAWSFQGYEQYF. As DNA, the CDR3 is TGTGCCTGGAGTTTTCAGGGCTACGAGCAGTACTTC.

V usage is TRBV19 and J usage is TRBJ1-5, with D hard to call. This CDR3 comprises 14 residues. The V gene's germline CDR1 is LNHDA and CDR2 SQIVND (reference sequence). V dropped 2 bases and J dropped 7 bases, with 12 bases sitting between them. This CDR3 reads CASSITEGSQPQHF. CDR3 sequence (DNA): TGTGCCAGTAGTATAACGGAGGGTTCCCAGCCCCAGCATTTT.

The chain combines TRBV6-1 with TRBJ1-5, with 7 bases identical to TRBD1. Germline V gene lookup returns CDR1 MNHNS and CDR2 SASEGT. This CDR3 contains 15 residues. Trimming removed 4 bases from V and 3 bases from J; junction bases left unmatched: 6. CDR3 nucleotide sequence: TGTGCCAGCAGTGTTGGGACAGCCAACAATCAGCCCCAGCATTTT. Translating it yields CASSVGTANNQPQHF.

V and J are TRBV19 and TRBJ1-1, with D possibly being TRBD1 (6 bases). The germline CDR1 and CDR2 sequences are LNHDA and SQIVND (reference sequence). The CDR3 sequence is 13 residues long. V was pared by 5 bases and J by 4 bases, with 11 bases between. CDR3 residues: CASSAQGSTEAFF. As DNA, the CDR3 is TGTGCCAGTAGTGCCCAGGGGAGCACTGAAGCTTTCTTT.

The chain recombines TRBV7-9 with TRBJ1-2; TRBD1 agrees at 7 bases. This CDR3 contains 16 residues. The V gene's germline CDR1 is SEHNR and CDR2 FQNEAQ (reference sequence). J lost 7 bases, V lost 2 bases, and 13 bases had no gene match. CDR3 in DNA: TGTGCCAGCAGCTTATTGCCCGTCGTACAGGGGTGTGGCTACACCTTC. Protein: CASSLLPVVQGCGYTF.

The V and J genes are TRBV9 and TRBJ2-1; 14 bases line up with TRBD2. This CDR3 is 18 amino acids long. Germline-derived CDR1 and CDR2 are SGDLS and YYNGEE. V was pared by 4 bases and J by 9 bases, with 15 bases of the junction left unmatched. CDR3 protein: CASSSRLAGGPGRSEQFF. As DNA, the CDR3 is TGTGCCAGCAGCTCCCGACTAGCGGGAGGGCCGGGGCGGAGTGAGCAGTTCTTC.

The chain has TRBV11-1 and TRBJ2-3, with 8 bases identical to TRBD1. The CDR3 extends over 14 amino acids. Trimming cost V 6 bases and J 4 bases; bases outside gene matches: 6. Germline loops: CDR1 SGHAT, CDR2 FQDESV (reference sequence). The DNA of the CDR3 is TGTGCCAGCAGGGGACAGGTGGCCTCAGATACGCAGTATTTT. It yields the protein CASRGQVASDTQYF.

In this sample, this clone turned up once. V usage is TRBV29-1 and J usage is TRBJ2-2; TRBD1 matches at 10 bases. CDR1 and CDR2 (germline): SQVTM, ANQGSEA. With V trimmed by 7 bases and J by 3 bases, 5 bases remained unmatched. The CDR3 covers 14 residues. The CDR3 reads CSARQGAHTGELFF. The CDR3 DNA sequence: TGCAGCGCCCGACAGGGGGCTCACACCGGGGAGCTGTTTTTT.

The V call is TRBV28, the J call TRBJ2-2, with D perhaps TRBD2 (5 bases). The V gene's germline CDR1 is MDHEN and CDR2 SYDVKM. V was cut by 5 bases and J by 4 bases, with 20 bases left in between. This CDR3 comprises 17 residues. The CDR3 DNA follows: TGTGCCAGCAGTACACCCCCCCCGGGAACCTCCACCGGGGAGCTGTTTTTT. This translates into CASSTPPPGTSTGELFF.

The chain couples TRBV2 to TRBJ2-2, with 7 bases matching TRBD1. The length of the CDR3 is 14 residues. Germline V gives CDR1 SNHLY, CDR2 FYNNEI. The V and J ends lost 7 bases and 7 bases, in that order; junction bases with no gene match: 9. CDR3 sequence: CASTRDRTSGELFF. The CDR3 region has the DNA TGTGCCAGCACCCGGGACAGAACAAGCGGGGAGCTGTTTTTT.